The 21 T cell receptor beta chains below were found in one sample sequenced in a study of blood T cell repertoires in COVID-19. Only in-frame clones appear in the TCRdb table, and some are missing; sequencing was by immunoSEQ multiplex PCR. The sample lists 90,000 to 120,000 clones; approximately 84% were seen once. Sequencing was performed on peripheral blood. These receptors originate from a human donor in a cohort sampled during active COVID-19.

The genes are TRBV5-1 and TRBJ2-1; 10 bases agree with TRBD2. The J segment lost 13 bases and the V segment lost 0 bases, leaving 19 bases of the junction unmatched. Per germline, CDR1 SGHRS and CDR2 YFSETQ. The CDR3 totals 18 residues. The CDR3 loop reads CASSLEGAGGPLGSGQFF. For the CDR3, the DNA is TGCGCCAGCAGCTTGGAGGGAGCGGGAGGGCCCTTAGGGTCGGGTCAGTTCTTC.

The DNA for the CDR3 is TGCGCCAGCAGCTTGGCCCCAGGAAACACTGAAGCTTTCTTT. Residues: CASSLAPGNTEAFF. The chain recombines TRBV5-1 with TRBJ1-1; D is ambiguous. CDR3 size: 14 residues. Looked up from germline, CDR1 is SGHRS and CDR2 is YFSETQ. V was shortened by 0 bases and J by 2 bases, with 8 bases between the two germline ends.

The J gene is TRBJ2-5, the V gene TRBV12-3 or TRBV12-4; D is undetermined. The CDR3 consists of 12 residues. The V gene lost 3 bases and the J gene lost 0 bases, with 2 bases spanning the gap. CDR3 DNA: TGTGCCAGCAGTTTCTACCAAGAGACCCAGTACTTC. This sequence encodes CASSFYQETQYF.

Turning to this clone: This CDR3 is also generated by other DNA sequences in the sample. The chain uses TRBV18 and TRBJ1-5; TRBD1 matches at 11 bases. Germline V gives CDR1 KGHSH, CDR2 LQKENI. The CDR3 is 16 residues long. Trimming cost V 0 bases and J 4 bases; bases outside gene matches: 2. The CDR3 region has the DNA TGTGCCAGCTCACCACCGGGACAGGGGGGGAATCAGCCCCAGCATTTT. Translation: CASSPPGQGGNQPQHF.

The chain couples TRBV19 to TRBJ2-1, with TRBD2 as a possible D gene (6 bases). This CDR3 is 14 amino acids long. V was shortened by 6 bases and J by 6 bases, with 15 bases between the two germline ends. CDR1 is LNHDA and CDR2 is SQIVND in the germline V gene (reference sequence). CDR3 DNA: TGTGCCAGTAGGATGGGTCTAGCGTCCAATGAGCAGTTCTTC. Translating it yields CASRMGLASNEQFF.

The chain uses TRBV2 and TRBJ1-5; D is ambiguous. The CDR3 extends over 14 amino acids. Germline lookup yields CDR1 SNHLY and CDR2 FYNNEI. The V end was cut by 5 bases, the J end by 7 bases, with 15 bases between. This CDR3 reads CASSIREGSQPQHF. As DNA, the CDR3 is TGTGCCAGCAGTATCAGAGAGGGAAGCCAGCCCCAGCATTTT.

The V and J genes are TRBV7-3 and TRBJ2-3; TRBD2 matches at 15 bases. The CDR3 is 16 amino acids. Germline V gives CDR1 SGHTA, CDR2 FQGTGA. With V trimmed by 5 bases and J by 4 bases, 4 bases remained unmatched. The CDR3 nucleotides read TGTGCCAGCAGCCCAGGACTAGCGGGAGGGCCAGATACGCAGTATTTT. Translated: CASSPGLAGGPDTQYF.

The chain has TRBV28 and TRBJ1-5; D is undetermined. Germline CDR1 and CDR2: MDHEN and SYDVKM. The CDR3 spans 15 residues. Trimming cost V 3 bases and J 0 bases, with 9 bases left between them. The CDR3 sequence is CASSFHGGSNQPQHF. The DNA of the CDR3 is TGTGCCAGCAGTTTCCATGGCGGTAGCAATCAGCCCCAGCATTTT. Full variable domain (outside the CDR3, taken from reference TRBV28 and TRBJ1-5): DVKVTQSSRYLVKRTGEKVFLECVQDMDHENMFWYRQDPGLGLRLIYFSYDVKMKEKGDIPEGYSVSREKKERFSLILESASTNQTSMYLCASSFHGGSNQPQHFGDGTRLSIL.

The V and J genes are TRBV6-5 and TRBJ1-6, with 8 bases that match TRBD1. The J segment lost 5 bases and the V segment lost 6 bases, leaving 6 bases of the junction unmatched. CDR1 and CDR2 from the germline V gene are MNHEY and SVGAGI. CDR3 size: 15 residues. The CDR3 region has the DNA TGTGCCAGCAGAGCTCTGGACAGGGATAATTCACCCCTCCACTTT. Encoded protein: CASRALDRDNSPLHF.

V gene TRBV25-1 combines with J gene TRBJ1-3; possible D gene TRBD1, 6 bases. CDR1 and CDR2 (germline): MGHDK, SYGVNS. Trimming cost V 6 bases and J 0 bases, with 9 bases left between them. This CDR3 spans 14 amino acids. The CDR3 DNA reads as TGTGCCAGCAGCCGCAGGGGCTCTGGAAACACCATATATTTT. This sequence encodes CASSRRGSGNTIYF. Full variable domain (outside the CDR3, taken from reference TRBV25-1 and TRBJ1-3): EADIYQTPRYLVIGTGKKITLECSQTMGHDKMYWYQQDPGMELHLIHYSYGVNSTEKGDLSSESTVSRIRTEHFPLTLESARPSHTSQYLCASSRRGSGNTIYFGEGSWLTVV.

This clone has a handful of counts. J is TRBJ1-2 and V is TRBV5-5, with 8 bases that match TRBD1. The trim removed 4 bases at V and 4 bases at J, leaving 6 bases unmatched. CDR1 is SGHKS, CDR2 YYEKEE, per germline (reference sequence). The CDR3 extends over 14 amino acids. This chain's CDR3 is CASSRMTGAYGYTF. The CDR3, as DNA: TGTGCCAGCAGCCGAATGACAGGGGCCTATGGCTACACCTTC. The full variable domain, completed using reference TRBV5-5 and TRBJ1-2, is DAGVTQSPTHLIKTRGQQVTLRCSPISGHKSVSWYQQVLGQGPQFIFQYYEKEERGRGNFPDRFSARQFPNYSSELNVNALLLGDSALYLCASSRMTGAYGYTFGSGTRLTVV.

In this sample, this clone turned up a few times. The chain joins TRBV30 to TRBJ1-5, with TRBD1 as a possible D gene (5 bases). V lost 6 bases to trimming and J lost 4 bases, with 13 bases between them. CDR1 and CDR2 (germline): GTSNPN, SVGIG (reference sequence). This CDR3 comprises 13 residues. The CDR3 sequence is CACGFAGNQPQHF. The CDR3 nucleotides read TGTGCCTGTGGGTTCGCAGGGAATCAGCCCCAGCATTTT.

The genes are TRBV7-9 and TRBJ2-2; TRBD1 matches at 7 bases. The V segment lost 9 bases and the J segment 3 bases; nucleotides outside the gene matches: 10. The CDR3 extends over 15 amino acids. Germline V lookup: CDR1 SEHNR, CDR2 FQNEAQ (reference sequence). CDR3 sequence (DNA): TGTGCCAGGACGGTCCAGGGGGTATACACCGGGGAGCTGTTTTTT. It specifies CARTVQGVYTGELFF.

The chain has TRBV9 and TRBJ2-7, with D possibly TRBD2 on 7 matching bases. Between the trimmed V and J ends, which lost 0 bases and 7 bases, there was a span of 20 bases. There are 16 residues in the CDR3. Germline values: CDR1 SGDLS, CDR2 YYNGEE. The CDR3 protein is CASSVGEGDGQYEQYF. CDR3 in DNA: TGTGCCAGCAGCGTAGGGGAGGGGGACGGGCAGTATGAGCAGTACTTC.

This chain connects TRBV6-2 or TRBV6-3 to TRBJ2-3, with 10 positions matching TRBD1. J lost 3 bases, V lost 6 bases, and 3 bases had no gene match. The CDR3 totals 14 residues. The germline V gene has CDR1 MNHEY and CDR2 SVGEGT. DNA for the CDR3: TGTGCCAGCAGCTGGACAGGGGGGACAGATACGCAGTATTTT. Protein sequence: CASSWTGGTDTQYF.

The chain joins TRBV19 to TRBJ1-2; TRBD1 matches 8 bases. The V segment lost 4 bases and the J segment 5 bases; nucleotides outside the gene matches: 3. The CDR3 covers 13 residues. The germline gives CDR1 LNHDA, CDR2 SQIVND (reference sequence). In DNA, the CDR3 is TGTGCCAGTAGTACCGGACAGGGTTATGGCTACACCTTC. It specifies CASSTGQGYGYTF.

This chain uses TRBV7-9 with TRBJ1-4; tentatively, D is TRBD1 (6 bases). V was clipped by 4 bases and J by 5 bases, with 17 bases between them. CDR1 and CDR2 (germline): SEHNR, FQNEAQ (reference sequence). The CDR3 is 16 amino acids. The CDR3 DNA reads TGTGCCAGCAGCTCCTACCAGACAGGAGAGAATGAAAAACTGTTTTTT. It translates to CASSSYQTGENEKLFF.

This clone was observed a few times. The gene calls are TRBV6-6 and TRBJ2-5; 11 nucleotides align to TRBD1. CDR1 and CDR2 from the germline V gene are MNHNY and SVGAGI (reference sequence). V shed 6 bases, J shed 2 bases, and the junction held 8 bases outside the gene matches. The CDR3 covers 16 residues. CDR3 nucleotide sequence: TGTGCCAGCAGCCCAGGCGGGACAGGGGGACAAGAGACCCAGTACTTC. Protein product: CASSPGGTGGQETQYF.

V and J are TRBV7-8 and TRBJ2-1, with unresolved D. The CDR3 contains 17 residues. In germline, CDR1 is SGHVS, CDR2 FQNEAQ. Trimming pared 2 bases from V and 0 bases from J, leaving 14 bases between. In DNA, the CDR3 is TGTGCCAGCAGCTTATTGTGGGCGCCCACCTCCTACAATGAGCAGTTCTTC. This encodes CASSLLWAPTSYNEQFF.

The chain employs TRBV7-2 and TRBJ2-2; 8 nucleotides align to TRBD2. The length of the CDR3 is 16 residues. Germline loops: CDR1 SGHTA, CDR2 FQGNSA. Trimming removed 5 bases from V and 1 base from J; junction bases left unmatched: 6. CDR3 bases: TGTGCCAGCAGCCCCTTCCTAGCGGGGAACACCGGGGAGCTGTTTTTT. Amino acids: CASSPFLAGNTGELFF.

The V call is TRBV29-1, the J call TRBJ2-1; 9 bases agree with TRBD1. The V gene's germline CDR1 is SQVTM and CDR2 ANQGSEA. Unmatched junction bases numbered 4, after V lost 7 bases and J lost 6 bases. The CDR3 consists of 12 residues. In DNA form, the CDR3 reads TGCAGCGCGTCGACAGGGGGCAATGAGCAGTTCTTC. It specifies CSASTGGNEQFF.